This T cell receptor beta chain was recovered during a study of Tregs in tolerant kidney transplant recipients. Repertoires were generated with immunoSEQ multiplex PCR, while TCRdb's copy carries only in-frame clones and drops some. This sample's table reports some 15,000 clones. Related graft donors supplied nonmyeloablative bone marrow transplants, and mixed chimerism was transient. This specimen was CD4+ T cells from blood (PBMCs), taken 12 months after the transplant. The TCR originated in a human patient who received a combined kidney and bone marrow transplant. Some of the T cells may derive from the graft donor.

The CDR3 loop reads CASRIAGDSYEQYF. The DNA read from the CDR3 is TGTGCCAGCAGAATAGCGGGGGACTCCTACGAG. The chain couples TRBV5-6 to TRBJ2-7, with 9 positions matching TRBD2. The read ends 3 residues shy of where the CDR3 ends; the end is completed using the germline J gene. J lost 0 bases, V lost 5 bases, and 3 bases had no gene match. CDR1 SGHDT and CDR2 YYEEEE come from the germline V gene. CDR3 length equals 14 residues.